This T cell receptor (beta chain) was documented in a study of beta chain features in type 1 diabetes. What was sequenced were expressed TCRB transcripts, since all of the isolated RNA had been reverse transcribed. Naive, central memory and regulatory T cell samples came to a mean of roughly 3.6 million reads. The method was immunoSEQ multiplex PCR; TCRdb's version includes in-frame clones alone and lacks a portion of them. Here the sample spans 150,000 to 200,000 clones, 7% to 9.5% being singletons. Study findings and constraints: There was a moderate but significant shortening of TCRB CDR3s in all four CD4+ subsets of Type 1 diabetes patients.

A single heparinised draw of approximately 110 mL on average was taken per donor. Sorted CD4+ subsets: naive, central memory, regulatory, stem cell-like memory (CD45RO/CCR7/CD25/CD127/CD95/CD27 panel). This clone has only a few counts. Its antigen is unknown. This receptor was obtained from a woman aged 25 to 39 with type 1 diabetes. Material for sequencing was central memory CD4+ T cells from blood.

The CDR3 DNA is TGTGCCAGCAAGTACGGGAGTTACGAGCAGTACTTC. This gives the protein CASKYGSYEQYF. J is TRBJ2-7 and V is TRBV28; D might be TRBD2 (6 bases). CDR3 length: 12 amino acids. Germline V CDR1 and CDR2: MDHEN, SYDVKM. V was trimmed by 7 bases and J by 4 bases, leaving 11 bases between them. Supplemented by reference TRBV28 and TRBJ2-7, the full variable domain reads DVKVTQSSRYLVKRTGEKVFLECVQDMDHENMFWYRQDPGLGLRLIYFSYDVKMKEKGDIPEGYSVSREKKERFSLILESASTNQTSMYLCASKYGSYEQYFGPGTRLTVT.